Listed below are T cell receptor beta chains from one sample, sequenced in a study of OX40 agonist ivuxolimab in advanced cancers. Some clones are missing from TCRdb's copy, which holds only in-frame ones; the method was immunoSEQ multiplex PCR. The table has around 120,000 clones, around 89% seen once. The starting material was CD4+ or CD8+ T cells sorted from blood, obtained in a trial of the OX40 agonist ivuxolimab. These receptors originate from an adult with an advanced solid tumor such as melanoma, head and neck, liver or kidney cancer. Each CDR3 is given with its conserved first and last residue.

V gene: TRBV4-3
J gene: TRBJ2-7
CDR3 protein: CASSQGTQDPYEQYF

V gene: TRBV4-3
J gene: TRBJ2-7
CDR3 protein: CASSQVSRGGREQYF

V gene: TRBV4-1
J gene: TRBJ1-5
CDR3 protein: CASSQWRGEPQHF

V gene: TRBV6-4
J gene: TRBJ1-1
CDR3 protein: CASSEDQRTETEAFF

V gene: TRBV30
J gene: TRBJ1-4
CDR3 protein: CAWGTGYEKLFF

V gene: TRBV18
J gene: TRBJ2-7
CDR3 protein: CASSPGTDSYEQYF

V gene: TRBV9
J gene: TRBJ1-5
CDR3 protein: CASSAGGGQPQHF

V gene: TRBV6-5
J gene: TRBJ1-1
CDR3 protein: CASSYTGDRATEAFF

V gene: TRBV7-3
J gene: TRBJ2-3
CDR3 protein: CASSLIRALRSDTQYF

V gene: TRBV25-1
J gene: TRBJ1-3
CDR3 protein: CASSGRWTGLGNTIYF

V gene: TRBV28
J gene: TRBJ2-3
CDR3 protein: CASSFLGGRTDTQYF

V gene: TRBV19
J gene: TRBJ2-3
CDR3 protein: CASRKGLDTDTQYF

V gene: TRBV6-5
J gene: TRBJ1-2
CDR3 protein: CASSARDSRGYTF

V gene: TRBV11-2
J gene: TRBJ2-3
CDR3 protein: CASSLGGGHRTDTQYF

V gene: TRBV7-6
J gene: TRBJ1-1
CDR3 protein: CASSLGAEGNTEAFF

V gene: TRBV10-2
J gene: TRBJ1-2
CDR3 protein: CASSEFPRDGYTF

V gene: TRBV11-2
J gene: TRBJ1-6
CDR3 protein: CASSPGGSKTPLHF